The TCR beta chain described here comes from a study of blood T cells in healthy people across ages. The donors, healthy Caucasians from Russia, were aged roughly 6 to 90. Only one count was recorded for this clonotype. As yet, its antigen is unknown. Combining a sample-barcoded 5' primer with a J-beta primer mix, a second PCR ran for roughly 7 to 11 cycles. TCRdb itself ran the 5' RACE reads through MiXCR, one entry per CDR3 protein. Here the sample spans 1,800,000 or so distinct CDR3 sequences, roughly two fifths being singletons. The CDR3 has 15 residues. Germline CDR1 is MNHNY and CDR2 is SVGAGI (reference sequence). V gave up 0 bases and J gave up 9 bases; unmatched junction bases: 3. General study points: Changes in expanded clonotypes were possibly confounded, as the CMV status of donors was unknown. Age showed a roughly linear inverse relationship with TCR beta diversity per million T cells.

The sequencing input was blood. The V call is TRBV6-6, the J call TRBJ2-1, with 12 bases that match TRBD1. This receptor was obtained from a human donor in good health. The CDR3 DNA reads as TGTGCCAGCAGTTACTCCGGGACAGGGGGCACTGAGCAGTTCTTC. As protein: CASSYSGTGGTEQFF.